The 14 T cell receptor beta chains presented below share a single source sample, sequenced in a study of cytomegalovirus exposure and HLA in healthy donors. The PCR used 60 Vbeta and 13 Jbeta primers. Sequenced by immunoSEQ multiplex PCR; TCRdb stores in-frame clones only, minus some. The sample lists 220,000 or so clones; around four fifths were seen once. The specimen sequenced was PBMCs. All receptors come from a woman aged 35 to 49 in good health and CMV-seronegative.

CDR3 nucleotides: TGTGCCAGCAGCGCCCTTGGGACAGGTCAAGAGACCCAGTACTTC. This codes for CASSALGTGQETQYF. V usage is TRBV7-9 and J usage is TRBJ2-5; 8 bases match TRBD1. Germline CDR1 SEHNR, CDR2 FQNEAQ (reference sequence). CDR3 length: 15 residues. Losses at the gene ends were 5 bases for V and 2 bases for J; bases not matched to a gene: 7.

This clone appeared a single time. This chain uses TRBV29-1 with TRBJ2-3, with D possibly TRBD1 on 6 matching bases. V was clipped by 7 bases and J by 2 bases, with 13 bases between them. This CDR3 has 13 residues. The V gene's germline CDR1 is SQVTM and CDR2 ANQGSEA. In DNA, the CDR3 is TGCAGCGGCCTGAGGGACAACACAGATACGCAGTATTTT. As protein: CSGLRDNTDTQYF.

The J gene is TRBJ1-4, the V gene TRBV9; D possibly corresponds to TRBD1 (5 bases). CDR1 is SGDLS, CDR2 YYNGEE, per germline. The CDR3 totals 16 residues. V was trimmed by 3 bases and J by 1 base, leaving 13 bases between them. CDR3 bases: TGTGCCAGCAGCGGTGGGATGGGGGGAACTAATGAAAAACTGTTTTTT. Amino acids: CASSGGMGGTNEKLFF.

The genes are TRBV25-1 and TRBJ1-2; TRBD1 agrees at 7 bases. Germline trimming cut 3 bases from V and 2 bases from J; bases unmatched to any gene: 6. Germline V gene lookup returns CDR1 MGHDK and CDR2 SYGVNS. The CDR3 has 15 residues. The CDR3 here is CASSEGQSRNYGYTF. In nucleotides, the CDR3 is TGTGCCAGCAGTGAGGGACAGAGTCGCAACTATGGCTACACCTTC.

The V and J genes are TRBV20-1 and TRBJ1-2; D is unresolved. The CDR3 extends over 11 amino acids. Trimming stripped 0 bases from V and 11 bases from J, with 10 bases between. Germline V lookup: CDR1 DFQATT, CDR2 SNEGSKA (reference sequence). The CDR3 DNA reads TGCAGTGCTAGAGATCGCGAGATGTACACCTTC. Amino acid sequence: CSARDREMYTF.

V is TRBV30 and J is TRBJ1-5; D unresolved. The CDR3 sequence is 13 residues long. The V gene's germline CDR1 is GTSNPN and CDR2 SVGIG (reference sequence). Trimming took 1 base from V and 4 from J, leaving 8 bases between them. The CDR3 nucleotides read TGTGCCTGGAGTGCCCAGTCAAATCAGCCCCAGCATTTT. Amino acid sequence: CAWSAQSNQPQHF.

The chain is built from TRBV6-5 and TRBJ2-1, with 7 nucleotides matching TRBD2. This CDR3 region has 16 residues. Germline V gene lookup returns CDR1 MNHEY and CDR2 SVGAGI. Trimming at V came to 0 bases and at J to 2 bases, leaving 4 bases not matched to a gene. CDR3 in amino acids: CASSYSAGAAYNEQFF. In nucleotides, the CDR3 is TGTGCCAGCAGTTACTCTGCGGGAGCGGCCTACAATGAGCAGTTCTTC.

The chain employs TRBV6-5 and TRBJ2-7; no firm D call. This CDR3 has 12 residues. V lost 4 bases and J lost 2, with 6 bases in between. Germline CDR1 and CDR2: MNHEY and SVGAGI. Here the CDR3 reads CASSSPTYEQYF. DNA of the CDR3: TGTGCCAGCAGTTCCCCCACCTACGAGCAGTACTTC.

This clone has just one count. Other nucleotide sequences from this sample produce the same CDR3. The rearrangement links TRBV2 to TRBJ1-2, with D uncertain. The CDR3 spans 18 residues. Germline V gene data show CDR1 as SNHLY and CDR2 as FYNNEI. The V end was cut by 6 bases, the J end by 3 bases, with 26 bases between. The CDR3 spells CASSGSTEGVLYDYGYTF. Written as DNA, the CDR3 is TGTGCCAGCAGCGGGTCAACCGAGGGAGTACTATATGACTATGGCTACACCTTC.

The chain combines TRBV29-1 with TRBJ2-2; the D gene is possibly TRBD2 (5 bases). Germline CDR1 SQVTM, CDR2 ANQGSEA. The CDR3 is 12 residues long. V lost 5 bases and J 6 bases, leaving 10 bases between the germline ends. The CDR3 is CSVLEGPGELFF. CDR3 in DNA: TGCAGCGTTCTTGAGGGCCCCGGGGAGCTGTTTTTT.

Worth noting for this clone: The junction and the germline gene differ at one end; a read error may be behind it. The CDR3 DNA reads as TGCAGTGCTACAGATCAAGCGACCCAGTACTTC. Amino acids: CSATDQATQYF. The chain carries TRBV20-1 and TRBJ2-5, with no clear D. CDR3 length equals 11 residues. The germline V gene encodes CDR1 DFQATT and CDR2 SNEGSKA (reference sequence).

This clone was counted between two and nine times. The CDR3 reads CASSTPPGLAGGGYEQYF. CDR3 DNA: TGTGCCAGCAGCACTCCCCCGGGACTAGCGGGAGGCGGCTACGAGCAGTACTTC. The genes are TRBV28 and TRBJ2-7; TRBD2 aligns across 15 bases. The CDR3 is 18 amino acids. J gave up 3 bases and V 6 bases, and 12 bases lay outside the gene matches. The germline gives CDR1 MDHEN, CDR2 SYDVKM. The variable domain in full, completed from reference TRBV28 and TRBJ2-7, reads DVKVTQSSRYLVKRTGEKVFLECVQDMDHENMFWYRQDPGLGLRLIYFSYDVKMKEKGDIPEGYSVSREKKERFSLILESASTNQTSMYLCASSTPPGLAGGGYEQYFGPGTRLTVT.

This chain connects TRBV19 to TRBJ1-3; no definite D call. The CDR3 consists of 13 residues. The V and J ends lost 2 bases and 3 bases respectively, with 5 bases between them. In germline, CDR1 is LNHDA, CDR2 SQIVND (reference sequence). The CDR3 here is CASSIFNGNTIYF. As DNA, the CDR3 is TGTGCCAGTAGTATATTTAATGGAAACACCATATATTTT.

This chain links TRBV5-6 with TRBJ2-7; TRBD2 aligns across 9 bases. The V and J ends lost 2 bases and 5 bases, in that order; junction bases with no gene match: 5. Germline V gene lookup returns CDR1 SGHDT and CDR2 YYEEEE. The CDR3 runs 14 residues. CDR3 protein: CASSFSGSWDEQYF. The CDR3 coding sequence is TGTGCCAGCAGCTTTAGCGGGAGCTGGGACGAGCAGTACTTC.